This T cell receptor (beta chain) came from a study of blood T cell repertoires in COVID-19. Sequencing used immunoSEQ multiplex PCR; TCRdb keeps in-frame clones, though not all of them. In the table there are a few hundred thousand clones, approximately 86% of which are singletons. Researchers sorted participants into cohorts using their self-reported clinical history. Germline assignment: CDR1 MDHEN and CDR2 SYDVKM. Trimming pared 1 base from V and 7 bases from J, leaving 8 bases between. The CDR3 length is 13 residues. This TCR was sampled from a woman between 35 and 50 years old with acute COVID-19. The sample consisted of PBMCs or T cells enriched from blood (not recorded which). The V gene is TRBV28, the J gene TRBJ2-1, with D maybe TRBD1 (5 bases). The CDR3 DNA reads TGTGCCAGCAGTTTATCACAGGCGAATGAGCAGTTCTTC. This sequence encodes CASSLSQANEQFF.